This is a list of T cell receptor beta chains from one sample in a study of OX40 agonist ivuxolimab in advanced cancers. Generated by immunoSEQ multiplex PCR, the TCRdb table keeps only in-frame clones and is missing some. Counted here are about 100,000 clones, around 89% occurring once; the ten biggest clones make up 0.15% to 0.2%. The source material was CD4+ or CD8+ T cells sorted from blood, sampled in a trial of the OX40 agonist ivuxolimab. The receptors stem from an adult with an advanced solid tumor such as melanoma, head and neck, liver or kidney cancer. Each CDR3 is given with its conserved first and last residue. D genes are given only for firm matches. Clone sizes are given selectively: once, few, many, or a class where the clone is expanded.

TRBV6-5,-,TRBJ2-1,-,CASSIDSFNEQFF,TGTGCCAGCAGTATTGACAGCTTCAATGAGCAGTTCTTC
TRBV27,-,TRBJ2-3,-,CASSFRSWGTDTQYF,TGTGCCAGCAGTTTCAGGAGTTGGGGCACAGATACGCAGTATTTT
TRBV6-1,-,TRBJ1-1,few,CASSERGITEAFF,TGTGCCAGCAGTGAGAGGGGAATCACTGAAGCTTTCTTT
TRBV19,TRBD2,TRBJ2-4,-,CASSMSGGNIQYF,TGTGCCAGTAGTATGTCGGGGGGGAACATTCAGTACTTC
TRBV30,-,TRBJ1-2,few,CAWDSNYGYTF,TGTGCCTGGGACAGTAACTATGGCTACACCTTC
TRBV5-1,-,TRBJ2-2,-,CASSSTHNTGELFF,TGCGCCAGCAGCTCGACACACAATACCGGGGAGCTGTTTTTT
TRBV5-8,-,TRBJ2-1,-,CASSFTTGHLNNEQFF,TGTGCCAGCAGCTTTACTACGGGACACCTGAACAATGAGCAGTTCTTC
TRBV19,-,TRBJ1-1,-,CASSIAGGLPQAEAFF,TGTGCCAGTAGTATAGCCGGGGGCCTACCCCAGGCTGAAGCTTTCTTT
TRBV27,-,TRBJ2-7,-,CASSQASYEQYF,TGTGCCAGCAGCCAAGCATCCTACGAGCAGTACTTC
TRBV28,TRBD1,TRBJ2-1,-,CASRTDRAPDNEQFF,TGTGCCAGCAGGACGGACAGGGCGCCCGACAATGAGCAGTTCTTC
TRBV6-1,-,TRBJ1-3,few,CASSEGWGNSGNTIYF,TGTGCCAGCAGTGAAGGGTGGGGAAACTCTGGAAACACCATATATTTT
TRBV7-8,-,TRBJ1-5,-,CASSTGPQPQHF,TGTGCCAGCAGCACCGGGCCTCAGCCCCAGCATTTT
TRBV7-8,-,TRBJ2-7,-,CASSSNVLSYEQYF,TGTGCCAGCAGTAGTAATGTACTCTCCTACGAGCAGTACTTC
TRBV5-1,TRBD2,TRBJ2-7,-,CASSLVAGTYEQYF,TGCGCCAGCAGCTTGGTAGCGGGGACCTACGAGCAGTACTTC
TRBV11-2,-,TRBJ1-2,-,CASTKRQDGYTF,TGTGCCAGCACTAAACGACAGGATGGCTACACCTTC
TRBV15,-,TRBJ1-3,-,CATSRGAQGSGNTIYF,TGTGCCACCAGCAGAGGGGCCCAGGGATCTGGAAACACCATATATTTT
TRBV5-1,TRBD2,TRBJ2-7,-,CASSSRLADYEQYF,TGCGCCAGCAGCTCCAGACTAGCGGACTACGAGCAGTACTTC
TRBV9,TRBD1,TRBJ2-5,-,CASSRGQGYQETQYF,TGTGCCAGCTCACGGGGACAGGGCTACCAAGAGACCCAGTACTTC
TRBV5-1,-,TRBJ2-1,-,CASSLEHARYNEQFF,TGCGCCAGCAGCTTGGAACACGCACGTTACAATGAGCAGTTCTTC